This TCR beta chain came from a study of T cells in Graves' hyperthyroidism and ophthalmopathy. Researchers amplified the TCR beta CDR3 regions from RNA transcripts. Researchers ran a first-round RT-PCR on the TCR CDR3 using the HTBI primer set. A single record per CDR3 protein comes from TCRdb applying MiXCR to the multiplex PCR reads. The profile shows some 800,000 distinct CDR3 sequences, 38% of them singletons. This clonotype was detected many times. This TCR was recovered from a man younger than 30 with Graves' hyperthyroidism. Material for sequencing was blood.

CDR3 DNA: TGTGCCACCGAGAACCTCCAGCCCAACTATGGCTACACCTTC. Translating gives CATENLQPNYGYTF. The chain carries TRBV15 and TRBJ1-2; D is unclear. V was pared by 8 bases and J by 2 bases, with 15 bases between. CDR3 length: 14 residues. Germline V lookup: CDR1 LNHNV, CDR2 YYDKDF (reference sequence).